This T cell receptor (beta chain) was recorded in a study of blood T cell repertoires in COVID-19. Background on the study: PBMCs, B-cell-depleted T cells, or T cells were the source of the cDNA or gDNA that made up the material.

The CDR3 runs to 15 residues. V was cut by 5 bases and J by 0 bases, with 13 bases left in between. Germline V gene lookup returns CDR1 KGHSH and CDR2 LQKENI. The data were produced by immunoSEQ multiplex PCR, yet TCRdb's version contains in-frame clones alone and is incomplete. Of some 99,000 clones listed, around 80% are singletons. The V and J genes are TRBV18 and TRBJ1-2; perhaps TRBD1 as D (5 bases). The sample consisted of peripheral blood. This TCR derives from a man between 70 and 80 years old with acute or convalescent COVID-19. CDR3 in DNA: TGTGCCAGCTCAGAACGACAGATCCCTAACTATGGCTACACCTTC. Translation gives CASSERQIPNYGYTF. The variable domain in full, completed from reference TRBV18 and TRBJ1-2, reads NAGVMQNPRHLVRRRGQEARLRCSPMKGHSHVYWYRQLPEEGLKFMVYLQKENIIDESGMPKERFSAEFPKEGPSILRIQQVVRGDSAAYFCASSERQIPNYGYTFGSGTRLTVV.